The rows below give T cell receptor beta chains drawn from one sample of a study of shared clonotypes between healthy human individuals. The table came from immunoSEQ multiplex PCR; TCRdb's copy has only in-frame clones and leaves some out. The sample holds 550,000 to 750,000 clones; 95% to 96% are singletons and the top ten take roughly 0.1%. Sequencing was performed on naive CD8+ T cells sorted from blood. The receptors were gathered from a woman in her twenties or thirties in good health. The CDR3 runs from the conserved cysteine through the conserved F or W. A D gene is named only where the DNA matches it firmly. The size entry is marked missing in some rows and otherwise reads once, few, many or a size class.

V,size,D,J,DNA,CDR3
TRBV27,.,.,TRBJ2-3,TGTGCCAGCAGTTTTGGGGGGACGCAGTATTTT,CASSFGGTQYF
TRBV13,.,TRBD1,TRBJ1-3,TGTGCCAGCAGCTTAGGCGTAGGACAGGGGATATATTTT,CASSLGVGQGIYF
TRBV5-1,.,.,TRBJ1-2,TGCGCCAGCAGCTCCGCGGGGGGCGATGGCTACACCTTC,CASSSAGGDGYTF
TRBV2,.,.,TRBJ2-2,TGTGCCAGAGAAGACAGGAACACCGGGGAGCTGTTTTTT,CAREDRNTGELFF
TRBV29-1,.,TRBD2,TRBJ2-1,TGCAGCGTTGTGGCGGGAGTCTCCTACAATGAGCAGTTCTTC,CSVVAGVSYNEQFF
TRBV5-6,once,.,TRBJ2-7,TGTGCCAGCAGCTTGGGACATTCCTACGAGCAGTACTTC,CASSLGHSYEQYF
TRBV10-2,.,.,TRBJ2-6,TGCGCCAGCAGTGAGTCAGGGTCGCCGAGCGTCCTGACTTTC,CASSESGSPSVLTF
TRBV27,.,.,TRBJ2-2,TGTGCCAGCACGGAGGACGGGGAGCTGTTTTTT,CASTEDGELFF
TRBV27,.,TRBD1,TRBJ1-1,TGTGCCAGCAGTTCAGACAGGGATTATGGGAACACTGAAGCTTTCTTT,CASSSDRDYGNTEAFF
TRBV27,.,.,TRBJ2-7,TGTGCCAGCAGTGACGGGACATTTACCTACGAGCAGTACTTC,CASSDGTFTYEQYF
TRBV6-5,.,TRBD1,TRBJ2-7,TGTGCCAGCAGTTACGGGACAGGGGACGGGTACGAGCAGTACTTC,CASSYGTGDGYEQYF
TRBV28,.,.,TRBJ1-1,TGTGCCAGCCAAGGGGAATCTAACACTGAAGCTTTCTTT,CASQGESNTEAFF
TRBV28,once,.,TRBJ2-7,TGTGCCAGCAGCTGGGCAGGTCTGTCCTACGAGCAGTACTTC,CASSWAGLSYEQYF
TRBV5-5,.,TRBD2,TRBJ2-7,TGTGCCAGCAGCTTTGGCCTAGCGGATTACGAGCAGTACTTC,CASSFGLADYEQYF
TRBV11-3,.,.,TRBJ2-7,TGTGCCAGCAGCTTAGTTGCCTTTTCCTACGAGCAGTACTTC,CASSLVAFSYEQYF
TRBV18,.,.,TRBJ2-2,TGTGCCAGCTCCCCGCCAGCGGTTAGTTTCTCCGGGGAGCTGTTTTTT,CASSPPAVSFSGELFF
TRBV7-9,.,.,TRBJ1-1,TGTGCCAGCAGTCCCCTGGACTACATAAACACTGAAGCTTTCTTT,CASSPLDYINTEAFF
TRBV7-9,.,TRBD1,TRBJ2-2,TGTGCCAGCAGCTCGACTACGGGGACAGGGTTGAGCGGGGAGCTGTTTTTT,CASSSTTGTGLSGELFF
TRBV2,.,TRBD2,TRBJ2-3,TGTGCGATCCGAAGGTCCACCAAGACTAGCTTTACAGATACGCAGTATTTT,CAIRRSTKTSFTDTQYF
TRBV6-6,.,.,TRBJ2-1,TGTGCCAGCAGGGTCACGTACAATGAGCAGTTCTTC,CASRVTYNEQFF
TRBV9,.,TRBD1,TRBJ2-7,TGTGCCAGCAGCCCCGAGGGGGCCGCGCCCCACGAGCAGTACTTC,CASSPEGAAPHEQYF
TRBV28,once,.,TRBJ1-4,TGTGCCAGCAGTTTATTTCCAGAAATCTCAACTAATGAAAAACTGTTTTTT,CASSLFPEISTNEKLFF
TRBV4-1,.,.,TRBJ2-7,TGCGCCAGCAGCCAGGTAGGGGGGACCTACGAGCAGTACTTC,CASSQVGGTYEQYF
TRBV5-5,.,.,TRBJ2-2,TGTGCCAGCAGCTTTACACGGGCCGGGGAGCTGTTTTTT,CASSFTRAGELFF
TRBV27,.,.,TRBJ1-2,TGTGCCAGCAGTTTATATCCAGGGTTGGACTATGGCTACACCTTC,CASSLYPGLDYGYTF
TRBV27,once,TRBD1,TRBJ1-4,TGTGCCAGCAGTCCTGGGACAGTAAATGAAAAACTGTTTTTT,CASSPGTVNEKLFF
TRBV15,once,.,TRBJ1-1,TGTGCCACCAGCAAAGCGAACACTGAAGCTTTCTTT,CATSKANTEAFF
TRBV28,.,.,TRBJ1-5,TGTGCCAGCAAGACACCCAGCAATCAGCCCCAGCATTTT,CASKTPSNQPQHF
TRBV7-9,.,.,TRBJ2-7,TGTGCCAGCAGCCCCCCGGGGTCCTACGAGCAGTACTTC,CASSPPGSYEQYF
TRBV7-9,once,.,TRBJ2-3,TGTGCCAGCAGCCCCACCGGCGGCCAGCGAGATACGCAGTATTTT,CASSPTGGQRDTQYF
TRBV9,.,TRBD2,TRBJ2-2,TGTGCCAGCAGCAAGACTAGCGGGAGTACCTCCGGGGAGCTGTTTTTT,CASSKTSGSTSGELFF
TRBV19,.,.,TRBJ1-3,TGTGCCAGTAGTATCGCAGGATCTGGAAACACCATATATTTT,CASSIAGSGNTIYF
TRBV9,.,TRBD1,TRBJ2-4,TGTGCCAGCAGCGTAGCCCCGGGACAGGGGAAAAACATTCAGTACTTC,CASSVAPGQGKNIQYF
TRBV5-4,once,.,TRBJ2-5,TGTGCCAGCAGCTTGGCGAGTTGGGAGACCCAGTACTTC,CASSLASWETQYF
TRBV29-1,.,.,TRBJ1-2,TGCAGCGCTGCGAAGGCAGATGGCTACACCTTC,CSAAKADGYTF
TRBV19,.,TRBD1,TRBJ1-5,TGTGCCAGTAGTATAGGGTCCAGGGGGCAATTTGATAGCAATCAGCCCCAGCATTTT,CASSIGSRGQFDSNQPQHF